Sequencing of this T cell receptor (beta chain) was carried out in a study of cytomegalovirus exposure and HLA in healthy donors. In the PCR, 60 Vbeta and 13 Jbeta primers were used. Authors' data handling: A later analysis tallied roughly 77 million unique TCR beta chains, about 11 million of them shared. Generated by immunoSEQ multiplex PCR, the TCRdb table keeps only in-frame clones and is missing some. V and J calls and clone size are given by that table; D and trimming were obtained from the DNA. Found here are approximately 180,000 clones, approximately 84% of them singletons; the top ten hold approximately 0.23%. CDR3 length: 14 residues. The V segment lost 9 bases and the J segment 1 base; nucleotides outside the gene matches: 6. CDR1 SGDLS and CDR2 YYNGEE come from the germline V gene.

This TCR was sampled from a girl under three years old in good health and CMV-seronegative. The chain employs TRBV9 and TRBJ2-2, with 7 bases identical to TRBD2. Sequenced sample: PBMCs. Here the CDR3 reads CATGPGGNTGELFF. Written as DNA, the CDR3 is TGTGCCACCGGGCCGGGAGGGAACACCGGGGAGCTGTTTTTT.